One and the same sample provided the 27 T cell receptor beta chains below, sequenced in a study of blood T cell repertoires in COVID-19. Here immunoSEQ multiplex PCR was the method, and the copy in TCRdb shows in-frame clones only, minus some. The sample contains roughly 150,000 clones, roughly four fifths of which appear only once. Material: peripheral blood. These receptors originate from an elderly woman with COVID-19, enrolled during active disease.

The chain couples TRBV5-1 to TRBJ1-2, with D possibly TRBD1 on 5 matching bases. The CDR3 covers 13 residues. The V gene's germline CDR1 is SGHRS and CDR2 YFSETQ. V dropped 4 bases and J dropped 8 bases, with 15 bases sitting between them. The CDR3 here is CASSPQGDGGYTF. The CDR3, as DNA: TGCGCCAGCAGCCCCCAGGGCGATGGAGGCTACACCTTC.

The genes are TRBV3-1 (or the pseudogene TRBV3-2) and TRBJ1-5, with D possibly being TRBD1 (5 bases). Germline V CDR1 and CDR2: LGHDT, YNNKEL (reference sequence). This CDR3 has 14 residues. V shed 10 bases and J shed 0 bases, with 13 bases lying between them. This CDR3 reads CATAGGGSNQPQHF. The CDR3 nucleotides are TGTGCCACCGCCGGCGGGGGTAGCAATCAGCCCCAGCATTTT.

The sample holds a few counts of this clone. The V call is TRBV29-1, the J call TRBJ2-3; 8 positions match TRBD2. Per the germline V gene, CDR1 is SQVTM and CDR2 is ANQGSEA. The CDR3 spans 13 residues. The trim removed 3 bases at V and 5 bases at J, leaving 4 bases unmatched. This CDR3 is CSVEAGGGDTQYF. In nucleotides, the CDR3 is TGCAGCGTTGAGGCGGGGGGAGGAGATACGCAGTATTTT.

The chain joins TRBV28 to TRBJ2-1; weak D call: TRBD2 (5 bases). Trimming pared 7 bases from V and 4 bases from J, leaving 14 bases between. The germline CDR1 and CDR2 sequences are MDHEN and SYDVKM. CDR3 length: 14 residues. The CDR3 sequence is CASKAAGIYNEQFF. The CDR3 DNA reads as TGTGCCAGCAAAGCGGCAGGAATATACAATGAGCAGTTCTTC.

The V call is TRBV4-1, the J call TRBJ2-7; TRBD2 is a possible D gene (6 bases). The ends were cut back, 0 bases at V and 3 bases at J, with 15 bases in the middle. The germline CDR1 and CDR2 sequences are MGHRA and YSYEKL. The CDR3 has 16 residues. CDR3 sequence (DNA): TGCGCCAGCAGCCAAGACTTGGCTAGCGACTACTACGAGCAGTACTTC. Translation: CASSQDLASDYYEQYF.

This chain connects TRBV18 to TRBJ1-1, with D maybe TRBD1 (6 bases). V was clipped by 5 bases and J by 1 base, with 8 bases between them. Per germline, CDR1 KGHSH and CDR2 LQKENI. CDR3 length: 13 amino acids. In nucleotides, the CDR3 is TGTGCCAGCTCAGTACAGGGGAACACTGAAGCTTTCTTT. Its protein is CASSVQGNTEAFF.

The V gene is TRBV19, the J gene TRBJ2-3, with TRBD2 identical over 7 bases. Trimming cost V 9 bases and J 10 bases; bases outside gene matches: 1. This CDR3 is 9 amino acids long. In germline, CDR1 is LNHDA, CDR2 SQIVND (reference sequence). CDR3 in amino acids: CARGGSQYF. CDR3 coding DNA: TGTGCCAGGGGAGGGTCGCAGTATTTT. The full variable domain, with the rest looked up from reference TRBV19 and TRBJ2-3, is DGGITQSPKYLFRKEGQNVTLSCEQNLNHDAMYWYRQDPGQGLRLIYYSQIVNDFQKGDIAEGYSVSREKKESFPLTVTSAQKNPTAFYLCARGGSQYFGPGTRLTVL.

The V call is TRBV11-2, the J call TRBJ1-2; TRBD1 might be the D (5 bases). CDR3 length equals 15 residues. With 1 base removed from V and 0 bases from J, the gap between germline ends came to 9 bases. Germline CDR1 SGHAT, CDR2 FQNNGV. The CDR3 DNA sequence: TGTGCCAGCAGCTTAGCTAGGGGTTCTAACTATGGCTACACCTTC. Translating gives CASSLARGSNYGYTF.

The CDR3 sequence: CASSPLGQGGGEAFF. The DNA for the CDR3 is TGTGCCAGCTCACCACTCGGACAGGGGGGGGGTGAAGCTTTCTTT. The V call is TRBV18, the J call TRBJ1-1; 10 bases map to TRBD1. With 1 base clipped from V and 7 bases from J, the junction kept 6 bases outside the gene matches. The CDR3 has 15 residues. Germline V gene lookup returns CDR1 KGHSH and CDR2 LQKENI.

The chain recombines TRBV12-3 or TRBV12-4 with TRBJ2-3; the match to TRBD1 covers 7 bases. Trimming at V came to 10 bases and at J to 4 bases, leaving 5 bases not matched to a gene. The CDR3 spans 12 residues. This CDR3 is CATGQGADTQYF. The CDR3 DNA reads as TGTGCCACCGGCCAGGGGGCAGATACGCAGTATTTT.

This rearrangement joins TRBV5-1 to TRBJ2-3; possibly TRBD2 for D (6 bases). This CDR3 has 15 residues. CDR1 SGHRS and CDR2 YFSETQ come from the germline V gene. Between the trimmed V and J ends, which lost 4 bases and 8 bases, there was a span of 20 bases. The CDR3 here is CASSEAGRPPGTQYF. DNA for the CDR3: TGCGCCAGCAGCGAGGCGGGACGGCCTCCGGGTACGCAGTATTTT.

This rearrangement joins TRBV2 to TRBJ2-5; TRBD2 aligns across 14 bases. The germline V gene encodes CDR1 SNHLY and CDR2 FYNNEI. CDR3 size: 16 residues. The V gene end was trimmed by 6 bases and the J gene end by 6 bases; junction bases not matched to a gene: 9. The CDR3 loop reads CASRRLAGGPGKTQYF. The CDR3 nucleotides are TGTGCCAGCAGGCGACTAGCGGGAGGGCCTGGGAAGACCCAGTACTTC.

To note about this clone: Other DNA sequences in this specimen translate into the identical CDR3. This CDR3 is CASRRTSANEQFF. In DNA form, the CDR3 reads TGTGCCAGCAGGCGGACTAGTGCAAATGAGCAGTTCTTC. This chain links TRBV2 with TRBJ2-1; TRBD2 matches at 7 bases. Germline CDR1 SNHLY, CDR2 FYNNEI. Trimming cost V 6 bases and J 7 bases; bases outside gene matches: 6. The CDR3 is made up of 13 amino acids. Full variable domain (missing parts from reference TRBV2 and TRBJ2-1): EPEVTQTPSHQVTQMGQEVILRCVPISNHLYFYWYRQILGQKVEFLVSFYNNEISEKSEIFDDQFSVERPDGSNFTLKIRSTKLEDSAMYFCASRRTSANEQFFGPGTRLTVL.

The chain recombines TRBV7-8 with TRBJ1-6; the D is unclear. The CDR3 is 14 amino acids. V shed 1 base and J shed 3 bases, with 4 bases lying between them. Per germline, CDR1 SGHVS and CDR2 FQNEAQ. CDR3: CASSLVVYNSPLHF. In DNA form, the CDR3 reads TGTGCCAGCAGCTTAGTCGTCTATAATTCACCCCTCCACTTT.

The genes are TRBV7-2 and TRBJ2-3, with TRBD2 matching 7 bases. CDR1 is SGHTA, CDR2 FQGNSA, per germline. This CDR3 is 14 amino acids long. V shed 6 bases, J shed 0 bases, and the junction held 3 bases outside the gene matches. The CDR3: CASRSGLSTDTQYF. CDR3 bases: TGTGCCAGCAGATCGGGACTAAGCACAGATACGCAGTATTTT.

The chain carries TRBV18 and TRBJ2-3; D is perhaps TRBD1 (5 bases). V was pared by 5 bases and J by 1 base, with 16 bases between. The CDR3 is 16 residues long. Germline V gene lookup returns CDR1 KGHSH and CDR2 LQKENI. DNA for the CDR3: TGTGCCAGCTCATCGGCTATAGGGGCCGGCACAGATACGCAGTATTTT. Its translation is CASSSAIGAGTDTQYF.

V is TRBV9 and J is TRBJ2-7, with D possibly matching TRBD2 (5 bases). This CDR3 has 14 amino acids. From germline, CDR1 is SGDLS and CDR2 YYNGEE. V was shortened by 0 bases and J by 0 bases, with 7 bases between the two germline ends. This chain's CDR3 is CASSVERFSYEQYF. CDR3 DNA sequence: TGTGCCAGCAGCGTAGAGCGGTTCTCCTACGAGCAGTACTTC.

The V and J genes are TRBV29-1 and TRBJ2-2; 9 bases are shared with TRBD1. The CDR3 is 14 residues long. Per germline, CDR1 SQVTM and CDR2 ANQGSEA. Trimming removed 7 bases from V and 3 bases from J; junction bases left unmatched: 6. The CDR3 loop reads CSARQGGYTGELFF. CDR3 DNA: TGCAGCGCAAGACAGGGGGGTTACACCGGGGAGCTGTTTTTT.

This chain uses TRBV19 with TRBJ2-1; 11 nucleotides align to TRBD2. CDR1 and CDR2 from the germline V gene are LNHDA and SQIVND (reference sequence). This CDR3 contains 15 residues. With V trimmed by 8 bases and J by 5 bases, 8 bases remained unmatched. The DNA of the CDR3 is TGTGCCAGTGAATTAGCGGGGGGGCGGGACAATGAGCAGTTCTTC. This codes for CASELAGGRDNEQFF. Complete variable domain (other parts from reference TRBV19 and TRBJ2-1): DGGITQSPKYLFRKEGQNVTLSCEQNLNHDAMYWYRQDPGQGLRLIYYSQIVNDFQKGDIAEGYSVSREKKESFPLTVTSAQKNPTAFYLCASELAGGRDNEQFFGPGTRLTVL.

In nucleotides, the CDR3 is TGTGCCATCAGCCGGGCGGGCCAGACTGGAAACACCATATATTTT. Translated, it gives CAISRAGQTGNTIYF. The chain combines TRBV10-3 with TRBJ1-3, with unresolved D. Per the germline V gene, CDR1 is ENHRY and CDR2 is SYGVKD. This CDR3 spans 15 amino acids. V was pared by 6 bases and J by 2 bases, with 14 bases between.

The chain has TRBV9 and TRBJ2-3, with 12 bases lining up with TRBD2. The CDR3 spans 15 residues. From germline, CDR1 is SGDLS and CDR2 YYNGEE. Germline trimming cut 7 bases from V and 0 bases from J; bases unmatched to any gene: 3. CDR3 loop: CASQTSGSSTDTQYF. For the CDR3, the DNA is TGTGCCAGCCAGACTAGCGGGAGTAGCACAGATACGCAGTATTTT.

CDR3 DNA sequence: TGTGCCAGCAGCTACTACACAGATACGCAGTATTTT. Translating it yields CASSYYTDTQYF. The chain links TRBV7-2 to TRBJ2-3, with D unclear. V gave up 4 bases and J gave up 2 bases, with 4 bases separating them. Germline V gives CDR1 SGHTA, CDR2 FQGNSA. This CDR3 comprises 12 residues.

The table lists this clone with a count of one. The rearrangement links TRBV5-1 to TRBJ1-1; D possibly corresponds to TRBD1 (5 bases). V lost 4 bases and J 4 bases, leaving 17 bases between the germline ends. This CDR3 has 15 residues. The V gene's germline CDR1 is SGHRS and CDR2 YFSETQ. The CDR3 protein is CASSTETDGFTEAFF. As DNA, the CDR3 is TGCGCCAGCAGCACCGAGACAGACGGGTTCACTGAAGCTTTCTTT.

This clone was picked up a small number of times. CDR3 protein: CASSLTGSSYNSPLHF. The CDR3 DNA sequence: TGCGCCAGCAGCTTGACAGGGAGCTCCTATAATTCACCCCTCCACTTT. The V gene is TRBV5-1, the J gene TRBJ1-6; weak D call: TRBD1 (6 bases). Trimming stripped 1 base from V and 0 bases from J, with 8 bases between. This CDR3 has 16 amino acids. Looked up from germline, CDR1 is SGHRS and CDR2 is YFSETQ.

The chain couples TRBV5-5 to TRBJ2-7; 8 bases line up with TRBD2. From germline, CDR1 is SGHKS and CDR2 YYEKEE (reference sequence). The V gene end was trimmed by 4 bases and the J gene end by 7 bases; junction bases not matched to a gene: 10. CDR3 length equals 14 residues. CDR3 in amino acids: CASSHPGGVEEQYF. The CDR3 coding sequence is TGTGCCAGCAGCCACCCGGGGGGGGTAGAAGAGCAGTACTTC.

The J gene is TRBJ2-5, the V gene TRBV5-1; a possible D gene is TRBD1 (5 bases). The V and J ends lost 7 bases and 9 bases respectively, with 19 bases between them. CDR3 length equals 13 residues. Germline CDR1 is SGHRS and CDR2 is YFSETQ. The CDR3 region is CASRQLPERPQYF. The CDR3, as DNA: TGCGCCAGCCGACAGCTACCTGAGAGACCCCAGTACTTC. Supplemented by reference TRBV5-1 and TRBJ2-5, the full variable domain reads KAGVTQTPRYLIKTRGQQVTLSCSPISGHRSVSWYQQTPGQGLQFLFEYFSETQRNKGNFPGRFSGRQFSNSRSEMNVSTLELGDSALYLCASRQLPERPQYFGPGTRLLVL.

This clone has only a few counts. The gene calls are TRBV12-3 or TRBV12-4 and TRBJ1-2; D perhaps matches TRBD1 (5 bases). The CDR3 runs 12 residues. V lost 7 bases, J lost 5 bases, and 11 bases lay in between. In nucleotides, the CDR3 is TGTGCCAGCAATAATGGGGGGTATGGCTACACCTTC. It is translated as CASNNGGYGYTF.